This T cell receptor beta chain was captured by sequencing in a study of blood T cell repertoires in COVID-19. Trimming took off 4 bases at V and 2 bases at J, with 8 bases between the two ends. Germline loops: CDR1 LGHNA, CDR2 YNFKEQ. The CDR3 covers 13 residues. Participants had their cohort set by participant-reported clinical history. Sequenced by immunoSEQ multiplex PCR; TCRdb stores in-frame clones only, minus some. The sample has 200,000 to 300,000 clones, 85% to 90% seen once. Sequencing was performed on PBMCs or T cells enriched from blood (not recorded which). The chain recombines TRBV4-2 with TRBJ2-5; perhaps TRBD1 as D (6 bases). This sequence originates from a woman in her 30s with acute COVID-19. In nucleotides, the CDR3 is TGTGCCAGCAGCCCGACAGGTCAAGAGACCCAGTACTTC. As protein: CASSPTGQETQYF.